This T cell receptor (beta chain) was sequenced in a study of T cells in Graves' hyperthyroidism and ophthalmopathy. V was cut by 5 bases and J by 5 bases, with 11 bases left in between. This CDR3 is built from 13 residues. Germline CDR1 reads SGHNT; CDR2 reads YENEEA. Researchers took RNA transcripts and amplified the TCR beta CDR3 regions from them. In the first-round RT-PCR of the TCR CDR3, the HTBI primer set was used. One entry per CDR3 protein results from TCRdb running MiXCR on the multiplex PCR reads. The table lists about half a million distinct CDR3 sequences, 15% to 20% of them singletons. In its sample, this clonotype was seen many times.

The receptor's source is a woman aged 25 to 39 with Graves' ophthalmopathy. V is TRBV11-3 and J is TRBJ2-3; weak D call: TRBD2 (5 bases). Sequencing was performed on blood. For the CDR3, the DNA is TGTGCCAGCAGCGAACTAGTTGGAGATACGCAGTATTTT. Encoded protein: CASSELVGDTQYF.